This TCR beta chain is drawn from a study of identical twins. Study results and caveats: Conclusions rested on cross-sectional statistics rather than following the same donors.

Unique molecular identifiers were present on the cDNA, and a universal primer site came from template switching. TCRdb re-derived calls from the 5' RACE reads in MiXCR, one entry per CDR3 protein. Here the sample spans about 280,000 distinct CDR3 sequences, under 9% being singletons. This clonotype was detected a few times. No antigen is known for it. These data also featured in a second study, about yellow fever vaccine responses in identical twins. That work adds: The T cell response to vaccination in identical twins was reportedly partly convergent and partly personalized.

What was sequenced was memory (CD45RO+) T cells sorted from blood. The clonotype was recovered from a woman under 30 in good health.

CDR3 nucleotides: TGTGCCAGCAGTGAAGTGTTCTCGGCTAGCGGGAGCTATGAGCAGTTCTTC. Translated: CASSEVFSASGSYEQFF. This chain connects TRBV2 to TRBJ2-1, with 10 bases lining up with TRBD2. Germline V lookup: CDR1 SNHLY, CDR2 FYNNEI. The junction had 11 bases not matched to a gene; V was cut back by 1 base and J by 8 bases. The CDR3 runs 17 residues.